Following are 29 T cell receptor beta chains from one sample sequenced in a study of identical twins. Using its own MiXCR run on the 5' RACE reads, TCRdb lists one record per CDR3 protein. This table holds under 900,000 distinct CDR3 sequences, 9% to 15% found once. This sample was shared with a second study, whose subject was yellow fever vaccine responses in identical twins.

The sample consisted of PBMCs. Every receptor here comes from a woman younger than 35 in good health.

This clonotype was observed a handful of times. The chain links TRBV20-1 to TRBJ2-7; no clear D gene. V was clipped by 6 bases and J by 2 bases, with 5 bases between them. The CDR3 totals 10 residues. Per the germline V gene, CDR1 is DFQATT and CDR2 is SNEGSKA (reference sequence). CDR3 amino acids: CSASPYEQYV. The CDR3 DNA reads as TGCAGTGCAAGCCCCTACGAGCAGTACGTC.

The chain couples TRBV20-1 to TRBJ2-1; unclear D gene. Germline V lookup: CDR1 DFQATT, CDR2 SNEGSKA (reference sequence). The CDR3 loop spans 13 amino acids. Trimming took off 1 base at V and 3 bases at J, with 7 bases between the two ends. The CDR3: CSARGRGYNEQFF. Here the CDR3 DNA reads TGCAGTGCTAGAGGCCGCGGCTACAATGAGCAGTTCTTC.

This clonotype was seen repeatedly, ten times or more. The chain couples TRBV24-1 to TRBJ2-1, with 9 bases identical to TRBD1. V shed 4 bases, J shed 9 bases, and the junction held 9 bases outside the gene matches. The CDR3 is 15 residues long. Germline V gene sequence: CDR1 KGHDR, CDR2 SFDVKD. CDR3 nucleotide sequence: TGTGCCACCAGTGACCGGGACAGGGTGGTCGGTGAGCAGTTCTTC. Its translation: CATSDRDRVVGEQFF.

V is TRBV7-9 and J is TRBJ2-1; 9 bases map to TRBD2. V was pared by 5 bases and J by 3 bases, with 5 bases of the junction left unmatched. This CDR3 region has 15 residues. Looked up from germline, CDR1 is SEHNR and CDR2 is FQNEAQ (reference sequence). CDR3 in amino acids: CASSPIAGVYNEQFF. In DNA form, the CDR3 reads TGTGCCAGCAGCCCTATAGCGGGAGTCTACAATGAGCAGTTCTTC.

This clonotype was found a few times. This chain connects TRBV29-1 to TRBJ2-3; no clear D gene. V was pared by 1 base and J by 6 bases, with 14 bases between. The germline CDR1 and CDR2 sequences are SQVTM and ANQGSEA. The CDR3 consists of 14 residues. DNA for the CDR3: TGCAGCGTTGAAGGGGTGCCGCTTAGGGATACGCAGTATTTT. Protein product: CSVEGVPLRDTQYF.

The V gene is TRBV4-1, the J gene TRBJ2-7; 11 bases map to TRBD2. The J segment lost 7 bases and the V segment lost 2 bases, leaving 10 bases of the junction unmatched. The germline CDR1 and CDR2 sequences are MGHRA and YSYEKL. This CDR3 region has 16 residues. Here the CDR3 reads CASSQTSSGRLQEQYF. The CDR3 region has the DNA TGCGCCAGCAGCCAAACATCTAGCGGGAGGCTCCAAGAGCAGTACTTC.

This clonotype has only a few counts. V usage is TRBV20-1 and J usage is TRBJ2-7; D uncertain. Germline CDR1 is DFQATT and CDR2 is SNEGSKA (reference sequence). V lost 6 bases and J 5 bases, leaving 11 bases between the germline ends. The CDR3 length is 11 residues. The CDR3 loop is CSAPSIHEQYF. For the CDR3, the DNA is TGCAGTGCCCCAAGCATCCACGAGCAGTACTTC.

The chain links TRBV4-1 to TRBJ1-3; a weak D match, TRBD1 (6 bases). This CDR3 comprises 16 residues. CDR1 and CDR2 from the germline V gene are MGHRA and YSYEKL. The V and J ends lost 2 bases and 4 bases respectively, with 15 bases between them. CDR3 nucleotide sequence: TGCGCCAGCAGCCAAAATCCGGACAGTAGAGGAAACACCATATATTTT. It specifies CASSQNPDSRGNTIYF.

This clonotype was recorded many times. V gene TRBV5-1 combines with J gene TRBJ2-1, with D perhaps assigned TRBD1 or TRBD2 (7 bases each). The CDR3 runs 16 residues. Germline-derived CDR1 and CDR2 are SGHRS and YFSETQ. Trimming stripped 1 base from V and 8 bases from J, with 19 bases between. Here the CDR3 DNA reads TGCGCCAGCAGCTTGTCTGGGACCCCAGGGGGGGATGAGCAGTTCTTC. It codes for CASSLSGTPGGDEQFF.

This clonotype came up a few times. The chain couples TRBV4-1 to TRBJ2-1, with TRBD1 identical over 9 bases. There are 18 residues in the CDR3. V lost 5 bases to trimming and J lost 4 bases; unmatched junction nucleotides: 15. Germline V CDR1 and CDR2: MGHRA, YSYEKL. CDR3 loop: CASSGEKSGTGQYNEQFF. The CDR3 DNA reads as TGCGCCAGCAGCGGAGAGAAATCCGGGACAGGGCAGTACAATGAGCAGTTCTTC.

The CDR3 bases are TGTGCCAGCAGTTTAAATGAGGGCCTCTCACACACAGATACGCAGTATTTT. It yields the protein CASSLNEGLSHTDTQYF. V usage is TRBV12-3 or TRBV12-4 and J usage is TRBJ2-3, with D possibly being TRBD2 (5 bases). V was clipped by 2 bases and J by 2 bases, with 17 bases between them. This CDR3 spans 17 amino acids.

This clonotype was found a few times. This chain uses TRBV1 with TRBJ2-3. TRBV1 is a pseudogene. The CDR3 sequence is 15 residues long. DNA for the CDR3: TGCACCAGCAGCCACACTACTGGCGGCGCAGATACGCAGTATTTT. This sequence encodes CTSSHTTGGADTQYF.

This clonotype was counted a single time. A junction boundary mismatches the germline segment, possibly from a read error. The rearrangement links TRBV4-2 to TRBJ1-5; 7 bases fit TRBD1. This CDR3 is 14 amino acids long. CDR1 is LGHNA and CDR2 is YNFKEQ in the germline V gene. CDR3 residues: CASGQEAGGQPQHF. For the CDR3, the DNA is TGTGCCAGCGGCCAAGAGGCAGGGGGACAGCCCCAGCATTTT.

This clonotype occurred many times. The V call is TRBV28, the J call TRBJ2-2, with unresolved D. This CDR3 is built from 14 residues. The V gene lost 1 base and the J gene lost 6 bases, with 9 bases spanning the gap. Germline lookup yields CDR1 MDHEN and CDR2 SYDVKM. The CDR3: CASSLLVGSGELFF. The CDR3 DNA follows: TGTGCCAGCAGTTTATTGGTCGGATCCGGGGAGCTGTTTTTT.

This clonotype was seen a handful of times. V gene TRBV12-3 or TRBV12-4 combines with J gene TRBJ2-7; weak D call: TRBD2 (11 bases). Trimming shortened V by 6 bases and J by 6 bases, and 33 bases separated the two germline ends. The CDR3 length is 19 residues. As DNA, the CDR3 is TGTGCCAGCAGGGGCCGGGACAGGGGACTAGCGGACGACCGGGGCGAGCAGTACTTC. Amino acid sequence: CASRGRDRGLADDRGEQYF.

This clonotype showed up just a few times. This rearrangement joins TRBV28 to TRBJ1-1; D possibly corresponds to TRBD1 (5 bases). Trimming removed 3 bases at V and 4 bases at J, with 12 bases between. From germline, CDR1 is MDHEN and CDR2 SYDVKM. The CDR3 totals 14 residues. The CDR3 DNA follows: TGTGCCAGCAGTTTGCATCAGAGGGGCACTGAAGCTTTCTTT. This sequence encodes CASSLHQRGTEAFF. The whole variable domain, filled in from reference TRBV28 and TRBJ1-1, reads DVKVTQSSRYLVKRTGEKVFLECVQDMDHENMFWYRQDPGLGLRLIYFSYDVKMKEKGDIPEGYSVSREKKERFSLILESASTNQTSMYLCASSLHQRGTEAFFGQGTRLTVV.

This clonotype was recorded many times. The genes are TRBV11-2 and TRBJ2-3; the match to TRBD2 covers 8 bases. Germline V gene lookup returns CDR1 SGHAT and CDR2 FQNNGV. The CDR3 consists of 15 residues. V was pared by 3 bases and J by 3 bases, with 5 bases of the junction left unmatched. CDR3 amino acids: CASSFGGAETDTQYF. The CDR3 DNA reads as TGTGCCAGCAGCTTCGGGGGGGCCGAAACAGATACGCAGTATTTT.

This clonotype was detected a few times. The rearrangement joins TRBV12-3 or TRBV12-4 to TRBJ1-6; D might be TRBD1 (6 bases). V lost 7 bases and J 7 bases, leaving 17 bases between the germline ends. This CDR3 region has 15 residues. CDR3 nucleotides: TGTGCCAGCACCACTAAACAGGGTGGGAATTCACCCCTCCACTTT. Protein product: CASTTKQGGNSPLHF.

The count of this clonotype is one. The rearrangement joins TRBV4-1 to TRBJ2-1; no clear D gene. The CDR3 is 16 amino acids. V lost 2 bases, J lost 2 bases, and 13 bases lay in between. Per germline, CDR1 MGHRA and CDR2 YSYEKL. CDR3 region: CASSQPSGVPYNEQFF. CDR3 DNA sequence: TGCGCCAGCAGCCAACCTTCTGGAGTCCCCTACAATGAGCAGTTCTTC.

The sample holds a few counts of this clonotype. The V gene is TRBV10-3, the J gene TRBJ1-1, with D uncertain. The CDR3 is made up of 12 amino acids. From germline, CDR1 is ENHRY and CDR2 SYGVKD. Trimming removed 10 bases from V and 1 base from J, with 10 bases in between. The CDR3 region has the DNA TGTGCCACCAGCTCAGGGAACACTGAAGCTTTCTTT. Its translation is CATSSGNTEAFF.

This clonotype has at least ten counts. The chain couples TRBV20-1 to TRBJ2-1; D assignment may be TRBD1 or TRBD2 (5 bases each). The length of the CDR3 is 14 residues. CDR1 is DFQATT and CDR2 is SNEGSKA in the germline V gene (reference sequence). V lost 3 bases and J lost 5, with 14 bases in between. The CDR3, as DNA: TGCAGTGCTAGTTGGGCAGGGAGAAACAATGAGCAGTTCTTC. Amino acids: CSASWAGRNNEQFF.

The sample holds a few counts of this clonotype. The chain couples TRBV20-1 to TRBJ2-7; TRBD2 agrees at 8 bases. The J segment lost 4 bases and the V segment lost 6 bases, leaving 5 bases of the junction unmatched. The V gene's germline CDR1 is DFQATT and CDR2 SNEGSKA (reference sequence). The CDR3 is made up of 12 amino acids. CDR3 nucleotides: TGCAGTGCCACCCGGGGGGGATACGAGCAGTACTTC. Amino acid sequence: CSATRGGYEQYF.

V is TRBV6-1 and J is TRBJ2-5; 8 bases agree with TRBD1. The V gene's germline CDR1 is MNHNS and CDR2 SASEGT. After removal of 8 bases from V and 4 bases from J, the junction contained 12 bases not matched to a gene. The length of the CDR3 is 15 residues. In nucleotides, the CDR3 is TGTGCCAGCGCCGCGTGGACAGGGAGTGGAGAGACCCAGTACTTC. Amino acids: CASAAWTGSGETQYF.

The chain joins TRBV2 to TRBJ2-7, with unresolved D. Germline assignment: CDR1 SNHLY and CDR2 FYNNEI. V was clipped by 0 bases and J by 10 bases, with 16 bases between them. The CDR3 loop spans 14 amino acids. The CDR3 nucleotides are TGTGCCAGCAGTGAAGCAGGCTATCTAGGAAGACAGTACTTC. This translates into CASSEAGYLGRQYF.

The chain employs TRBV10-3 and TRBJ2-1, with D possibly matching TRBD2 (6 bases). The ends were cut back, 3 bases at V and 4 bases at J, with 13 bases in the middle. The CDR3 is made up of 15 amino acids. CDR1 ENHRY and CDR2 SYGVKD come from the germline V gene. The CDR3 sequence is CAISDCSGRYNEQFF. The CDR3 DNA reads TGTGCCATCAGTGACTGTAGCGGACGATACAATGAGCAGTTCTTC.

This clonotype was seen more than once but under ten times. The chain carries TRBV5-5 and TRBJ2-3; 9 bases map to TRBD2. Unmatched junction bases numbered 5, after V lost 6 bases and J lost 0 bases. Germline V gene data show CDR1 as SGHKS and CDR2 as YYEKEE (reference sequence). The length of the CDR3 is 15 residues. The CDR3 is CASTMGLASTDTQYF. In DNA form, the CDR3 reads TGTGCCAGCACCATGGGACTAGCTAGCACAGATACGCAGTATTTT.

At least ten counts were recorded for this clonotype. The chain recombines TRBV20-1 with TRBJ2-1; the D gene is possibly TRBD1 (7 bases). The V end lost 0 bases, the J end lost 7 bases, and 16 bases lay between the germline ends. The CDR3 covers 15 residues. Germline V gives CDR1 DFQATT, CDR2 SNEGSKA (reference sequence). CDR3 amino acids: CSARDGGGAWNEQFF. In DNA form, the CDR3 reads TGCAGTGCTAGAGATGGAGGGGGCGCTTGGAATGAGCAGTTCTTC.

This clonotype appeared a few times. This sequence joins TRBV4-1 and TRBJ2-1; D might be TRBD1 (5 bases). Trimming took 2 bases from V and 5 from J, leaving 16 bases between them. Germline assignment: CDR1 MGHRA and CDR2 YSYEKL. This CDR3 is built from 16 residues. The CDR3 DNA sequence: TGCGCCAGCAGCCAACACCGACAGTCGGACAACAATGAGCAGTTCTTC. Its protein product is CASSQHRQSDNNEQFF.

The rearrangement links TRBV12-3 or TRBV12-4 to TRBJ2-7, with 8 bases fitting TRBD2. CDR3 length: 13 amino acids. Trimming at V came to 6 bases and at J to 6 bases, leaving 7 bases not matched to a gene. The CDR3 loop is CASSRGTSGEQYF. CDR3 bases: TGTGCCAGCAGCCGCGGGACTAGTGGCGAGCAGTACTTC.